The next 7 T cell receptor beta chains were all read from a single sample in a study of T cells in severe cutaneous drug reactions. Bulk and single-cell libraries used iRepertoire multiplex PCR with TCR subtype-specific primers. One entry per CDR3 protein, without DNA, is what TCRdb gives after re-calling the multiplex PCR reads. This sample's table has roughly 7,000 distinct CDR3 sequences. Sequenced patients had Stevens-Johnson syndrome or toxic epidermal necrolysis caused by carbamazepine. The sequenced material came from cells from a skin blister. The receptors derive from a human donor with toxic epidermal necrolysis, a severe cutaneous drug reaction.

CDR3: CASRLAVNTGELFF. The rearrangement links TRBV6-2 or TRBV6-3 to TRBJ2-2; TCRdb's assignment of TRBD2 cannot be checked, as there is no DNA. Per the germline V gene, CDR1 is MNHEY and CDR2 is SVGEGT. The length of the CDR3 is 14 residues.

J is TRBJ1-3 and V is TRBV12-3 or TRBV12-4. This CDR3 is built from 11 residues. The CDR3 reads CASTTDYTIYF.

This clonotype counts as medium-sized by frequency. This rearrangement joins TRBV6-5 to TRBJ2-5; TCRdb names TRBD1, which stays unverified in the absence of DNA. Per the germline V gene, CDR1 is MNHEY and CDR2 is SVGAGI. CDR3 length equals 15 residues. This CDR3 is CASSRQGETQETQYF.

CDR3 sequence: CASSPGTSPYEQYF. The chain has TRBV28 and TRBJ2-7; checking the TCRdb D call of TRBD1 is not possible without DNA. Germline V gene sequence: CDR1 MDHEN, CDR2 SYDVKM. The length of the CDR3 is 14 residues.

The genes are TRBV27 and TRBJ2-7; TCRdb's assignment of TRBD2 cannot be checked, as there is no DNA. Germline loops: CDR1 MNHEY, CDR2 SMNVEV (reference sequence). The length of the CDR3 is 12 residues. The CDR3: CASSSGLLEQYF.

The chain joins TRBV9 to TRBJ2-1. This CDR3 is 15 amino acids long. Germline V CDR1 and CDR2: SGDLS, YYNGEE. CDR3: CASSILEGTYNEQFF.

The chain couples TRBV5-1 to TRBJ1-1; TCRdb's assignment of TRBD1 cannot be checked, as there is no DNA. The length of the CDR3 is 13 residues. CDR1 and CDR2 (germline): SGHRS, YFSETQ. The CDR3 spells CASRETGYTEAFF. The whole variable domain, filled in from reference TRBV5-1 and TRBJ1-1, reads KAGVTQTPRYLIKTRGQQVTLSCSPISGHRSVSWYQQTPGQGLQFLFEYFSETQRNKGNFPGRFSGRQFSNSRSEMNVSTLELGDSALYLCASRETGYTEAFFGQGTRLTVV.